This T cell receptor (beta chain) was obtained from a study of tumor and adjacent non-tumor tissue in lung cancer. Study-wide context: Each sample yielded approximately 4.2 million productive TCRbeta reads on average.

The CDR3 is 14 residues long. Germline V gene sequence: CDR1 SGHTA, CDR2 FQGNSA. V was pared by 0 bases and J by 2 bases, with 6 bases between. TCRbeta libraries were built with three rounds of nested PCR, modified from ARM-PCR. TCRdb reprocessed the multiplex PCR reads via MiXCR and lists one record per CDR3 protein. This table holds over 40,000 distinct CDR3 sequences, about 70% found once. The template was RNA from unsorted bulk tissue. Distant lung tissue was collected more than 3 cm away from the tumor edge. The TCR was taken from a woman aged 60-70 years with non-small cell lung cancer. The sample consisted of distant non-tumor lung tissue. The chain joins TRBV7-2 to TRBJ2-3; no firm D call. CDR3 DNA sequence: TGTGCCAGCAGCTTAGCCGGCTACACAGATACGCAGTATTTT. Translation gives CASSLAGYTDTQYF. The variable domain in full, completed from reference TRBV7-2 and TRBJ2-3, reads GAGVSQSPSNKVTEKGKDVELRCDPISGHTALYWYRQSLGQGLEFLIYFQGNSAPDKSGLPSDRFSAERTGGSVSTLTIQRTQQEDSAVYLCASSLAGYTDTQYFGPGTRLTVL.